These 28 T cell receptor beta chains came from one sample sequenced in a study of shared clonotypes between healthy human individuals. The naive CD8 subset, CD45RO-negative cells positively selected for CCR7, excluded terminally differentiated effector memory CD45RA+ cells. Sequenced by immunoSEQ multiplex PCR; TCRdb stores in-frame clones only, minus some. The sample shows about 580,000 clones, about 98% of them seen only once. Material: naive CD8+ T cells sorted from blood. These receptors were collected from a man younger than 40 in good health.

The chain is built from TRBV29-1 and TRBJ2-7, with TRBD2 matching 11 bases. The CDR3 contains 16 residues. The J segment lost 3 bases and the V segment lost 7 bases, leaving 14 bases of the junction unmatched. CDR1 SQVTM and CDR2 ANQGSEA come from the germline V gene. The CDR3 loop is CSAGPGLAESGYEQYF. CDR3 nucleotide sequence: TGCAGCGCTGGACCGGGACTAGCGGAGAGTGGCTACGAGCAGTACTTC.

The chain joins TRBV7-9 to TRBJ2-7; TRBD1 matches at 7 bases. The CDR3 sequence is 14 residues long. Per germline, CDR1 SEHNR and CDR2 FQNEAQ (reference sequence). The trim removed 5 bases at V and 3 bases at J, leaving 7 bases unmatched. The CDR3 reads CASSISRQGYEQYF. The CDR3 DNA sequence: TGTGCCAGCAGCATCTCACGACAGGGCTACGAGCAGTACTTC.

The CDR3 protein is CASSHNLGTALVDEQFF. The CDR3 nucleotides are TGTGCCAGCAGCCACAATTTGGGGACTGCCCTCGTCGATGAGCAGTTCTTC. The rearrangement links TRBV14 to TRBJ2-1; TRBD2 is a possible D gene (6 bases). The CDR3 length is 17 residues. CDR1 is SGHDN and CDR2 is FVKESK in the germline V gene. The V end was cut by 3 bases, the J end by 8 bases, with 23 bases between.

The chain employs TRBV27 and TRBJ1-5, with D unresolved. V was cut by 6 bases and J by 3 bases, with 9 bases left in between. The CDR3 runs 13 residues. Germline lookup yields CDR1 MNHEY and CDR2 SMNVEV (reference sequence). In DNA form, the CDR3 reads TGTGCCAGCAGCAGAGAAAACAATCAGCCCCAGCATTTT. Its protein is CASSRENNQPQHF.

CDR3 nucleotide sequence: TGTGCCAGCAGCGATGAGACAGGATACGAGCAGTACTTC. It encodes CASSDETGYEQYF. The chain recombines TRBV5-4 with TRBJ2-7; a weak D match, TRBD1 (6 bases). Germline V gene lookup returns CDR1 SGHNT and CDR2 YYREEE (reference sequence). The CDR3 contains 13 residues. Deletions cut 4 bases from V and 4 bases from J, with 12 bases between. The entire variable domain, with the rest obtained from reference TRBV5-4 and TRBJ2-7, is as follows: ETGVTQSPTHLIKTRGQQVTLRCSSQSGHNTVSWYQQALGQGPQFIFQYYREEENGRGNFPPRFSGLQFPNYSSELNVNALELDDSALYLCASSDETGYEQYFGPGTRLTVT.

The chain links TRBV7-9 to TRBJ1-2; D ambiguous. Germline values: CDR1 SEHNR, CDR2 FQNEAQ (reference sequence). The CDR3 length is 14 residues. Trimming removed 1 base at V and 5 bases at J, with 11 bases between. The CDR3 region is CASSLEGFVYGYTF. The CDR3 DNA is TGTGCCAGCAGCTTAGAAGGGTTCGTTTATGGCTACACCTTC.

This chain joins TRBV7-8 and TRBJ2-1, with 9 nucleotides matching TRBD2. Germline CDR1 and CDR2: SGHVS and FQNEAQ. Germline trimming cut 5 bases from V and 8 bases from J; bases unmatched to any gene: 25. The CDR3 length is 20 residues. CDR3: CASSPQFLAGISFSYDEQFF. CDR3 DNA: TGTGCCAGCAGCCCTCAATTTCTAGCGGGGATCTCCTTTTCCTATGATGAGCAGTTCTTC.

The chain carries TRBV7-2 and TRBJ2-4; 9 bases fit TRBD2. There are 14 residues in the CDR3. Germline values: CDR1 SGHTA, CDR2 FQGNSA. Trimming removed 6 bases from V and 6 bases from J; junction bases left unmatched: 6. CDR3 loop: CASSSSGTANIQYF. The CDR3 coding sequence is TGTGCCAGCAGTTCTAGCGGGACCGCAAACATTCAGTACTTC.

The chain is built from TRBV11-2 and TRBJ2-1, with D possibly matching TRBD2 (6 bases). The CDR3 extends over 16 amino acids. Germline V gene sequence: CDR1 SGHAT, CDR2 FQNNGV. The V gene lost 2 bases and the J gene lost 3 bases, with 14 bases spanning the gap. CDR3 in amino acids: CASSLRGVVLYNEQFF. The CDR3 DNA is TGTGCCAGCAGCTTACGCGGGGTTGTGCTCTACAATGAGCAGTTCTTC.

This chain joins TRBV7-6 and TRBJ2-2, with 7 bases identical to TRBD2. The CDR3 runs 16 residues. Unmatched junction bases numbered 6, after V lost 1 base and J lost 4 bases. Germline CDR1 reads SGHVS; CDR2 reads FNYEAQ. Here the CDR3 reads CASSLGGGRGTGELFF. The CDR3 nucleotides read TGTGCCAGCAGCTTAGGGGGCGGGAGAGGCACCGGGGAGCTGTTTTTT.

This chain links TRBV10-3 with TRBJ2-7; the match to TRBD2 covers 12 bases. V was clipped by 8 bases and J by 0 bases; unmatched bases: 2. Germline assignment: CDR1 ENHRY and CDR2 SYGVKD. This CDR3 contains 14 residues. The CDR3 sequence: CAIQTSGSSYEQYF. CDR3 sequence (DNA): TGTGCCATCCAGACTAGCGGGAGCTCCTACGAGCAGTACTTC.

The chain couples TRBV2 to TRBJ1-4; D remains ambiguous. The V and J ends lost 3 bases and 0 bases respectively, with 2 bases between them. This CDR3 spans 13 amino acids. Germline lookup yields CDR1 SNHLY and CDR2 FYNNEI. The CDR3 here is CASSDATNEKLFF. Here the CDR3 DNA reads TGTGCCAGCAGTGATGCAACTAATGAAAAACTGTTTTTT.

This clone was counted between two and nine times. The rearrangement uses TRBV7-9 and TRBJ1-3, with 9 bases fitting TRBD1. CDR1 is SEHNR and CDR2 is FQNEAQ in the germline V gene (reference sequence). This CDR3 has 16 amino acids. After removal of 2 bases from V and 8 bases from J, the junction contained 10 bases not matched to a gene. This chain's CDR3 is CASSLSTGGAGYTIYF. In DNA form, the CDR3 reads TGTGCCAGCAGCTTAAGCACAGGGGGCGCGGGATACACCATATATTTT.

The J gene is TRBJ2-3, the V gene TRBV7-6, with 9 bases lining up with TRBD2. Germline CDR1 is SGHVS and CDR2 is FNYEAQ. There are 15 residues in the CDR3. The trim removed 1 base at V and 1 base at J, leaving 0 bases unmatched. The CDR3 spells CASSLEREGTDTQYF. The CDR3 nucleotides are TGTGCCAGCAGCTTAGAGCGGGAGGGCACAGATACGCAGTATTTT.

V usage is TRBV30 and J usage is TRBJ2-1, with 9 bases that match TRBD2. The CDR3 extends over 18 amino acids. Germline values: CDR1 GTSNPN, CDR2 SVGIG (reference sequence). V trimming: 2 bases; J trimming: 3 bases; junction bases outside the gene matches: 14. The CDR3, as DNA: TGTGCCTGGAGTCCAAACTACAATATAGCGGGAGACTACAATGAGCAGTTCTTC. Protein: CAWSPNYNIAGDYNEQFF.

J is TRBJ2-1 and V is TRBV9; 11 nucleotides agree with TRBD2. V was clipped by 4 bases and J by 8 bases; unmatched bases: 14. Looked up from germline, CDR1 is SGDLS and CDR2 is YYNGEE. The CDR3 covers 17 residues. The CDR3 sequence: CASSFPDSGREGDEQFF. The CDR3 DNA is TGTGCCAGCAGCTTCCCTGATAGCGGGAGGGAGGGAGATGAGCAGTTCTTC. The full variable domain, with the rest looked up from reference TRBV9 and TRBJ2-1, is DSGVTQTPKHLITATGQRVTLRCSPRSGDLSVYWYQQSLDQGLQFLIQYYNGEERAKGNILERFSAQQFPDLHSELNLSSLELGDSALYFCASSFPDSGREGDEQFFGPGTRLTVL.

The V gene is TRBV4-1, the J gene TRBJ2-7; D ambiguous. V lost 0 bases and J lost 3, with 18 bases in between. Germline V CDR1 and CDR2: MGHRA, YSYEKL. The CDR3 sequence is 17 residues long. CDR3: CASSQDWSPSLGYEQYF. Here the CDR3 DNA reads TGCGCCAGCAGCCAAGACTGGAGCCCCTCCTTGGGCTACGAGCAGTACTTC.

The chain is built from TRBV11-2 and TRBJ2-7; TRBD2 is a possible D gene (6 bases). The V end lost 3 bases, the J end lost 0 bases, and 9 bases lay between the germline ends. The length of the CDR3 is 14 residues. Germline V CDR1 and CDR2: SGHAT, FQNNGV. DNA for the CDR3: TGTGCCAGCAGCTTTATCGGGAGCTCCTACGAGCAGTACTTC. Encoded protein: CASSFIGSSYEQYF.

The chain joins TRBV6-5 to TRBJ2-3; a possible D gene is TRBD1 (5 bases). Germline CDR1 reads MNHEY; CDR2 reads SVGAGI. CDR3 length equals 15 residues. Trimming stripped 0 bases from V and 6 bases from J, with 13 bases between. The CDR3 here is CASSYSKGQKDTQYF. DNA for the CDR3: TGTGCCAGCAGTTACTCGAAAGGACAAAAGGATACGCAGTATTTT.

V is TRBV9 and J is TRBJ2-2, with 10 bases fitting TRBD2. This CDR3 contains 18 residues. V was pared by 0 bases and J by 4 bases, with 9 bases of the junction left unmatched. From germline, CDR1 is SGDLS and CDR2 YYNGEE. CDR3 in amino acids: CASSVEPSGSWGTGELFF. The CDR3 DNA sequence: TGTGCCAGCAGCGTAGAGCCTAGCGGGAGTTGGGGCACCGGGGAGCTGTTTTTT.

The chain joins TRBV6-1 to TRBJ2-5, with D possibly TRBD1 on 6 matching bases. V was shortened by 5 bases and J by 5 bases, with 18 bases between the two germline ends. This CDR3 region has 15 residues. CDR1 is MNHNS and CDR2 is SASEGT in the germline V gene. CDR3: CASSSRRVRGETQYF. The CDR3 DNA reads as TGTGCCAGCAGTAGCCGACGAGTAAGGGGGGAGACCCAGTACTTC.

The gene calls are TRBV27 and TRBJ2-4; D might be TRBD2 (6 bases). V dropped 3 bases and J dropped 6 bases, with 12 bases sitting between them. The V gene's germline CDR1 is MNHEY and CDR2 SMNVEV (reference sequence). The CDR3 runs to 14 residues. The CDR3 is CASSLGGAVNIQYF. DNA for the CDR3: TGTGCCAGCAGTTTGGGGGGTGCAGTAAACATTCAGTACTTC.

The rearrangement joins TRBV7-9 to TRBJ1-1, with D uncertain. The V and J ends lost 6 bases and 1 base respectively, with 9 bases between them. This CDR3 region has 13 residues. CDR1 SEHNR and CDR2 FQNEAQ come from the germline V gene (reference sequence). CDR3 protein: CASRGRGNTEAFF. Written as DNA, the CDR3 is TGTGCCAGCAGAGGGCGTGGGAACACTGAAGCTTTCTTT.

The chain is built from TRBV5-1 and TRBJ2-1; TRBD1 might be the D (6 bases). V was clipped by 3 bases and J by 0 bases, with 10 bases between them. This CDR3 spans 15 amino acids. Germline V lookup: CDR1 SGHRS, CDR2 YFSETQ. DNA of the CDR3: TGCGCCAGCAGCTCCGGGACAAACTCCTACAATGAGCAGTTCTTC. It yields the protein CASSSGTNSYNEQFF.

The genes are TRBV9 and TRBJ2-2, with D unclear. V lost 2 bases to trimming and J lost 8 bases, with 7 bases between them. The CDR3 contains 12 residues. Germline-derived CDR1 and CDR2 are SGDLS and YYNGEE. CDR3: CASSVLSGELFF. The CDR3 DNA follows: TGTGCCAGCAGCGTTCTCTCTGGGGAGCTGTTTTTT.

The chain is built from TRBV29-1 and TRBJ1-1, with D unclear. Per the germline V gene, CDR1 is SQVTM and CDR2 is ANQGSEA. The CDR3 is 11 amino acids. The V end was cut by 4 bases, the J end by 3 bases, with 6 bases between. The CDR3 DNA reads TGCAGCGTTGGTAGCGACACTGAAGCTTTCTTT. Its protein product is CSVGSDTEAFF.

The chain combines TRBV7-8 with TRBJ2-3; 11 bases match TRBD2. The CDR3 extends over 16 amino acids. The V segment lost 5 bases and the J segment 0 bases; nucleotides outside the gene matches: 4. Germline CDR1 is SGHVS and CDR2 is FQNEAQ. CDR3 sequence reads: CASSRRTSGSTDTQYF. Written as DNA, the CDR3 is TGTGCCAGCAGCAGGCGGACTAGCGGGAGCACAGATACGCAGTATTTT.

This clone was picked up one time. J is TRBJ2-2 and V is TRBV12-5, with a weak D call TRBD1 (5 bases). The CDR3 consists of 12 residues. CDR1 is LGHNT, CDR2 FRNRAP, per germline. Trimming removed 7 bases from V and 3 bases from J, with 6 bases in between. CDR3 amino acids: CASARDTGELFF. The DNA for the CDR3 is TGTGCTAGTGCCAGGGACACCGGGGAGCTGTTTTTT.